A single sample is the source of the 24 T cell receptor beta chains below, sequenced in a study of post-analysis software for immune sequencing data. Study-wide results and caveats: Four or five TRBV segments, TRBV5-6, TRBV5-1 and TRBV20-1 among them, were found more frequent in patients than controls.

No antigens are known for them. Incorporated into the TCR beta cDNA libraries were unique molecular identifiers, which served to reduce PCR and sequencing biases. TCRdb redid the calling of the PCR reads with MiXCR, one entry per CDR3 protein. Here the sample spans hundreds of thousands of distinct CDR3 sequences, 59% being singletons. The sample was blood. The receptors shown here come from a girl aged 2-10 years with multiple sclerosis.

This clonotype was recorded once. The V gene is TRBV2, the J gene TRBJ2-1, with D maybe TRBD2 (7 bases). Germline loops: CDR1 SNHLY, CDR2 FYNNEI. Trimming shortened V by 2 bases and J by 3 bases, and 17 bases separated the two germline ends. CDR3 length equals 17 residues. The CDR3 sequence is CASSEWGPGGIYNEQFF. CDR3 in DNA: TGTGCCAGCAGTGAATGGGGGCCGGGAGGAATCTACAATGAGCAGTTCTTC.

The chain uses TRBV7-2 and TRBJ2-1, with D possibly matching TRBD2 (6 bases). With 2 bases removed from V and 6 bases from J, the gap between germline ends came to 20 bases. Germline CDR1 and CDR2: SGHTA and FQGNSA. This CDR3 is built from 17 residues. The CDR3, as DNA: TGTGCCAGCAGCTTACGCCGACTAGGGGTTCCCGGCAATGAGCAGTTCTTC. Translated, it gives CASSLRRLGVPGNEQFF.

This sequence joins TRBV6-5 and TRBJ2-1; weak D call: TRBD1 (5 bases). V was cut by 5 bases and J by 0 bases, with 11 bases left in between. The germline gives CDR1 MNHEY, CDR2 SVGAGI. The CDR3 extends over 15 amino acids. The chain's CDR3 is CASSLQTVSYNEQFF. CDR3 nucleotides: TGTGCCAGCAGTCTCCAGACAGTCTCCTACAATGAGCAGTTCTTC.

The chain combines TRBV20-1 with TRBJ2-5; TRBD1 is a possible D gene (6 bases). Trimming pared 6 bases from V and 5 bases from J, leaving 16 bases between. CDR3 length: 13 amino acids. Germline V CDR1 and CDR2: DFQATT, SNEGSKA (reference sequence). Here the CDR3 DNA reads TGCAGTGCCTGTGGACAGTCTGGGGAGACCCAGTACTTC. This translates into CSACGQSGETQYF.

V gene TRBV29-1 combines with J gene TRBJ1-1, with 9 bases aligning to TRBD1. The CDR3 runs 13 residues. After removal of 8 bases from V and 2 bases from J, the junction contained 6 bases not matched to a gene. Germline lookup yields CDR1 SQVTM and CDR2 ANQGSEA. The CDR3 DNA sequence: TGCAGCACACTGGGACAGGGAAACACTGAAGCTTTCTTT. Protein: CSTLGQGNTEAFF.

The CDR3 DNA reads as TGCAGCGTGGGGGAGACAGAGGTCCATGAGCAGTTCTTC. Translating gives CSVGETEVHEQFF. This chain joins TRBV29-1 and TRBJ2-1, with D perhaps assigned TRBD1 or TRBD2 (5 bases each). Trimming shortened V by 6 bases and J by 8 bases, and 17 bases separated the two germline ends. Germline V gene sequence: CDR1 SQVTM, CDR2 ANQGSEA. This CDR3 is 13 amino acids long.

The chain has TRBV4-3 and TRBJ2-4; D is unresolved. CDR1 and CDR2 from the germline V gene are LGHNA and YSLEER. This CDR3 region has 14 residues. V was shortened by 2 bases and J by 0 bases, with 5 bases between the two germline ends. CDR3 bases: TGCGCCAGCAGCCAATATCTAGCCAAAAACATTCAGTACTTC. Its protein is CASSQYLAKNIQYF.

V gene TRBV20-1 combines with J gene TRBJ2-1, with 13 bases matching TRBD2. CDR3 length equals 15 residues. V shed 0 bases, J shed 7 bases, and the junction held 3 bases outside the gene matches. Per germline, CDR1 DFQATT and CDR2 SNEGSKA (reference sequence). In DNA form, the CDR3 reads TGCAGTGCTAGAGAGGAGGGACTAGCGGGGAATGAGCAGTTCTTC. This gives the protein CSAREEGLAGNEQFF.

The chain combines TRBV5-5 with TRBJ1-2; 10 positions match TRBD1. Unmatched junction bases numbered 5, after V lost 4 bases and J lost 5 bases. This CDR3 region has 14 residues. Germline CDR1 reads SGHKS; CDR2 reads YYEKEE (reference sequence). CDR3 in amino acids: CASSKGQGGYGYTF. Written as DNA, the CDR3 is TGTGCCAGCAGCAAAGGACAGGGGGGGTATGGCTACACCTTC.

This clonotype was seen only a few times. The chain joins TRBV12-3 or TRBV12-4 to TRBJ1-1, with D unclear. The CDR3 has 14 amino acids. Trimming removed 2 bases at V and 2 bases at J, with 9 bases between. The CDR3 loop is CASSLPGVNTEAFF. DNA of the CDR3: TGTGCCAGCAGTTTACCGGGAGTAAACACTGAAGCTTTCTTT.

The genes are TRBV29-1 and TRBJ2-3; unclear D gene. V was shortened by 1 base and J by 6 bases, with 8 bases between the two germline ends. Germline CDR1 reads SQVTM; CDR2 reads ANQGSEA. The CDR3 extends over 12 amino acids. The CDR3 bases are TGCAGCGTTGAAGGGGTCAGGGATACGCAGTATTTT. It translates to CSVEGVRDTQYF.

This chain uses TRBV29-1 with TRBJ1-1; tentative D call: TRBD1 (6 bases). CDR1 SQVTM and CDR2 ANQGSEA come from the germline V gene. This CDR3 is built from 13 residues. Trimming stripped 6 bases from V and 4 bases from J, with 15 bases between. This chain's CDR3 is CSVTGQFSTEAFF. DNA for the CDR3: TGCAGCGTGACCGGACAGTTTAGCACTGAAGCTTTCTTT.

The sample holds a few counts of this clonotype. The J gene is TRBJ2-3, the V gene TRBV4-1, with TRBD2 identical over 7 bases. Germline CDR1 MGHRA, CDR2 YSYEKL. The CDR3 sequence is 16 residues long. V was clipped by 0 bases and J by 1 base; unmatched bases: 4. CDR3 nucleotides: TGCGCCAGCAGCCAAGATCGGGCGGGAGGCACAGATACGCAGTATTTT. Protein sequence: CASSQDRAGGTDTQYF.

The chain has TRBV10-3 and TRBJ1-6, with TRBD1 as a possible D gene (5 bases). Looked up from germline, CDR1 is ENHRY and CDR2 is SYGVKD. V gave up 2 bases and J gave up 12 bases, with 14 bases separating them. The CDR3 has 14 residues. The CDR3 protein is CAISEGAAWVPLHF. CDR3 nucleotides: TGTGCCATCAGTGAGGGGGCCGCGTGGGTACCCCTCCACTTT.

The chain has TRBV5-5 and TRBJ2-2, with 8 bases aligning to TRBD2. The CDR3 consists of 17 residues. The germline V gene has CDR1 SGHKS and CDR2 YYEKEE (reference sequence). The V and J ends lost 4 bases and 1 base, in that order; junction bases with no gene match: 9. The CDR3 DNA is TGTGCCAGCAGCGTCAGTAGCGGGGCGATGAACACCGGGGAGCTGTTTTTT. Protein sequence: CASSVSSGAMNTGELFF.

This clonotype was observed once. This chain links TRBV20-1 with TRBJ2-7; the D call may be TRBD1 or TRBD2 (5 bases each). This CDR3 region has 15 residues. V was cut by 5 bases and J by 0 bases, with 17 bases left in between. Germline assignment: CDR1 DFQATT and CDR2 SNEGSKA (reference sequence). The DNA for the CDR3 is TGCAGTGCTTATAATCCGGGACGTAGCTCCTACGAGCAGTACTTC. Translated, it gives CSAYNPGRSSYEQYF.

J is TRBJ2-1 and V is TRBV5-1; the match to TRBD2 covers 10 bases. The CDR3 is 20 residues long. The junction had 16 bases not matched to a gene; V was cut back by 4 bases and J by 0 bases. CDR1 and CDR2 from the germline V gene are SGHRS and YFSETQ. The CDR3 reads CASSEPSSGSAESSYNEQFF. DNA for the CDR3: TGCGCCAGCAGCGAACCTTCTAGCGGGAGTGCGGAGAGCTCCTACAATGAGCAGTTCTTC.

This chain links TRBV24-1 with TRBJ2-1; D call uncertain. V was cut by 4 bases and J by 12 bases, with 9 bases left in between. From germline, CDR1 is KGHDR and CDR2 SFDVKD. The CDR3 is 11 amino acids. The CDR3 DNA is TGTGCCACCAGTGACGCAGGACGGCAGTTCTTC. This translates into CATSDAGRQFF.

The V and J genes are TRBV7-2 and TRBJ1-1; TRBD1 matches 12 bases. CDR1 and CDR2 (germline): SGHTA, FQGNSA. The CDR3 loop spans 19 amino acids. V gave up 4 bases and J gave up 4 bases; unmatched junction bases: 16. CDR3 in DNA: TGTGCCAGCAGCTCTACTCGTAAATTAACGGGACAGGGGGCCACTGAAGCTTTCTTT. It specifies CASSSTRKLTGQGATEAFF.

This chain links TRBV4-3 with TRBJ2-1; D call uncertain. Trimming shortened V by 0 bases and J by 3 bases, and 6 bases separated the two germline ends. CDR1 is LGHNA, CDR2 YSLEER, per germline. The CDR3 covers 14 residues. The DNA of the CDR3 is TGCGCCAGCAGCCAAGATCGAGGCTACAATGAGCAGTTCTTC. Its translation is CASSQDRGYNEQFF.

Comments on this clonotype: A much larger clone lies one base from this, so it may be a read error. The genes are TRBV4-3 and TRBJ2-5; D uncertain. Germline V gives CDR1 LGHNA, CDR2 YSLEER. The CDR3 totals 16 residues. V gave up 5 bases and J gave up 4 bases, with 20 bases separating them. The CDR3 sequence: CASSITTRVGGETQYF. CDR3 in DNA: TGCGCCAGCAGCATCACGACAAGGGTAGGCGGAGAGACCCAGTACTTC.

The chain recombines TRBV20-1 with TRBJ2-1; 15 positions match TRBD2. V shed 3 bases, J shed 4 bases, and the junction held 7 bases outside the gene matches. Germline assignment: CDR1 DFQATT and CDR2 SNEGSKA (reference sequence). The CDR3 spans 17 residues. CDR3 in amino acids: CSASGLAGGPVYNEQFF. The CDR3 region has the DNA TGCAGTGCTAGCGGACTAGCGGGGGGGCCGGTATACAATGAGCAGTTCTTC.

V and J are TRBV6-5 and TRBJ2-1; D is uncertain. The V gene lost 2 bases and the J gene lost 5 bases, with 10 bases spanning the gap. Per germline, CDR1 MNHEY and CDR2 SVGAGI. The CDR3 runs 14 residues. CDR3 sequence (DNA): TGTGCCAGCAGTTACGACGGAAAAGACAATGAGCAGTTCTTC. This sequence encodes CASSYDGKDNEQFF.

The rearrangement uses TRBV20-1 and TRBJ2-1; TRBD1 or TRBD2 may be the D gene (6 bases each). From germline, CDR1 is DFQATT and CDR2 SNEGSKA (reference sequence). The CDR3 consists of 15 residues. Trimming took off 6 bases at V and 4 bases at J, with 19 bases between the two ends. CDR3 loop: CSAASGATGYNEQFF. The CDR3 DNA follows: TGCAGTGCCGCGTCGGGGGCAACGGGGTACAATGAGCAGTTCTTC.